A selection of T cell receptor beta chains follows, all from one sample in a study of shared clonotypes between healthy human individuals. The method was immunoSEQ multiplex PCR; TCRdb's version includes in-frame clones alone and lacks a portion of them. In the table there are about 680,000 clones, about 90% of which are singletons. What was sequenced was naive CD8+ T cells sorted from blood. All receptors derive from a man aged 25-45 years in good health. CDR3s include the opening cysteine and the closing phenylalanine or tryptophan. A D gene is named only where the DNA matches it firmly. Only some rows state a clone size, as once, few, many or a class for expanded clones.

J: TRBJ2-7; D: NA; V: TRBV30; size: NA; CDR3: CAWGGQGYEQYF; DNA: TGTGCCTGGGGAGGGCAGGGCTACGAGCAGTACTTC
J: TRBJ1-5; D: NA; V: TRBV7-2; size: NA; CDR3: CASSFEGRLDQPQHF; DNA: TGTGCCAGCAGTTTTGAAGGGAGGTTAGATCAGCCCCAGCATTTT
J: TRBJ2-7; D: NA; V: TRBV30; size: NA; CDR3: CAWSYGQYDEQYF; DNA: TGTGCCTGGAGTTACGGACAGTACGACGAGCAGTACTTC
J: TRBJ2-7; D: NA; V: TRBV23-1; size: once; CDR3: CASRSHEQYF; DNA: TGCGCCAGCAGAAGCCACGAGCAGTACTTC
J: TRBJ2-3; D: NA; V: TRBV4-3; size: once; CDR3: CASSQRDLPDTQYF; DNA: TGCGCCAGCAGCCAACGGGACCTCCCAGATACGCAGTATTTT
J: TRBJ2-3; D: TRBD2; V: TRBV7-3; size: NA; CDR3: CASSSAGGVLDTQYF; DNA: TGTGCCAGCAGCTCGGCGGGAGGCGTTTTGGATACGCAGTATTTT
J: TRBJ1-1; D: NA; V: TRBV5-6; size: NA; CDR3: CASSLDSTTEAFF; DNA: TGTGCCAGCAGCTTGGACTCGACGACTGAAGCTTTCTTT
J: TRBJ2-1; D: TRBD1; V: TRBV19; size: NA; CDR3: CASSSQTGIYNEQFF; DNA: TGTGCCAGTAGTTCACAGACAGGGATCTACAATGAGCAGTTCTTC
J: TRBJ2-1; D: TRBD2; V: TRBV6-4; size: NA; CDR3: CASSPGTSYNEQFF; DNA: TGTGCCAGCAGTCCCGGGACTAGCTACAATGAGCAGTTCTTC
J: TRBJ2-1; D: TRBD2; V: TRBV6-6; size: NA; CDR3: CASRERLAGGNEQFF; DNA: TGTGCCAGCAGGGAGCGGCTAGCGGGAGGAAATGAGCAGTTCTTC
J: TRBJ1-2; D: NA; V: TRBV18; size: NA; CDR3: CASSPPILGYGYTF; DNA: TGTGCCAGCTCACCACCGATCCTAGGTTATGGCTACACCTTC
J: TRBJ2-7; D: NA; V: TRBV2; size: NA; CDR3: CALSGPSPEQYF; DNA: TGTGCCCTTAGTGGACCGTCTCCCGAGCAGTACTTC
J: TRBJ1-1; D: TRBD1; V: TRBV18; size: NA; CDR3: CASSRTGGIAEAFF; DNA: TGTGCCAGCTCAAGAACAGGGGGCATCGCTGAAGCTTTCTTT
J: TRBJ2-7; D: NA; V: TRBV25-1; size: NA; CDR3: CASSPRTSYEQYF; DNA: TGTGCCAGCAGTCCCCGGACGTCCTACGAGCAGTACTTC
J: TRBJ2-1; D: NA; V: TRBV19; size: NA; CDR3: CASRLPGGKEQFF; DNA: TGTGCCAGTAGACTGCCCGGAGGGAAGGAGCAGTTCTTC
J: TRBJ2-7; D: NA; V: TRBV27; size: NA; CDR3: CASSWGPNYEQYF; DNA: TGTGCCAGCAGTTGGGGACCCAACTACGAGCAGTACTTC
J: TRBJ2-3; D: NA; V: TRBV7-3; size: NA; CDR3: CASSLGTDTQYF; DNA: TGTGCCAGCAGCTTGGGCACAGATACGCAGTATTTT
J: TRBJ2-3; D: NA; V: TRBV7-9; size: NA; CDR3: CASSLVPDTQYF; DNA: TGTGCCAGCAGCTTAGTCCCGGATACGCAGTATTTT
J: TRBJ2-3; D: NA; V: TRBV27; size: NA; CDR3: CASSLVGVSTDTQYF; DNA: TGTGCCAGCAGTTTGGTGGGGGTAAGCACAGATACGCAGTATTTT
J: TRBJ2-5; D: TRBD2; V: TRBV15; size: NA; CDR3: CATSRGLAAETQYF; DNA: TGTGCCACCAGCAGAGGACTAGCGGCTGAGACCCAGTACTTC
J: TRBJ2-5; D: TRBD2; V: TRBV6-5; size: NA; CDR3: CASSSTSGSVETQYF; DNA: TGTGCCAGCAGCTCCACTAGCGGGAGTGTCGAGACCCAGTACTTC
J: TRBJ1-1; D: NA; V: TRBV5-1; size: NA; CDR3: CASSPLGYTEAFF; DNA: TGCGCCAGCAGCCCCCTTGGGTACACTGAAGCTTTCTTT
J: TRBJ2-2; D: TRBD2; V: TRBV25-1; size: NA; CDR3: CASSETLAGDGAGELFF; DNA: TGTGCCAGCAGTGAAACCCTAGCGGGAGATGGGGCCGGGGAGCTGTTTTTT
J: TRBJ1-4; D: NA; V: TRBV7-9; size: NA; CDR3: CASSLWEGRDEKLFF; DNA: TGTGCCAGCAGCTTATGGGAGGGACGGGATGAAAAACTGTTTTTT
J: TRBJ2-1; D: TRBD2; V: TRBV5-1; size: NA; CDR3: CASTAGGYNEQFF; DNA: TGCGCCAGCACAGCGGGAGGGTACAATGAGCAGTTCTTC
J: TRBJ2-1; D: NA; V: TRBV5-5; size: NA; CDR3: CASSGLDLFSYNEQFF; DNA: TGTGCCAGCAGCGGATTGGACTTATTCTCCTACAATGAGCAGTTCTTC
J: TRBJ2-7; D: TRBD2; V: TRBV7-9; size: NA; CDR3: CASSFPLRESGSHEQYF; DNA: TGTGCCAGCAGCTTTCCCCTGCGCGAGAGCGGGAGCCACGAGCAGTACTTC
J: TRBJ2-2; D: NA; V: TRBV5-6; size: NA; CDR3: CASSSPRQARSGELFF; DNA: TGTGCCAGCAGCTCCCCGAGACAGGCAAGGTCCGGGGAGCTGTTTTTT
J: TRBJ2-1; D: NA; V: TRBV7-9; size: NA; CDR3: CASSSGRRENEQFF; DNA: TGTGCCAGCAGCTCGGGACGTAGGGAGAATGAGCAGTTCTTC
J: TRBJ1-4; D: NA; V: TRBV6-5; size: NA; CDR3: CASSTWGNEKLFF; DNA: TGTGCCAGCAGTACCTGGGGTAATGAAAAACTGTTTTTT
J: TRBJ2-3; D: NA; V: TRBV27; size: NA; CDR3: CASGGGWSTDTQYF; DNA: TGTGCCAGCGGGGGAGGATGGAGCACAGATACGCAGTATTTT
J: TRBJ2-3; D: TRBD2; V: TRBV7-2; size: NA; CDR3: CASSRTSGSFPDTQYF; DNA: TGTGCCAGCAGCCGTACTAGCGGCAGTTTCCCAGATACGCAGTATTTT
J: TRBJ1-3; D: TRBD1; V: TRBV2; size: NA; CDR3: CASRLGQDSGNTIYF; DNA: TGTGCCAGCAGGCTGGGACAGGACTCTGGAAACACCATATATTTT
J: TRBJ2-7; D: NA; V: TRBV11-2; size: NA; CDR3: CASSPPGTPYEQYF; DNA: TGTGCCAGCAGCCCACCCGGGACACCGTACGAGCAGTACTTC
J: TRBJ1-1; D: NA; V: TRBV7-9; size: NA; CDR3: CASSPRDPNTEAFF; DNA: TGTGCCAGCAGCCCCAGGGACCCGAACACTGAAGCTTTCTTT
J: TRBJ2-1; D: NA; V: TRBV5-5; size: NA; CDR3: CASSLGVVPSYNEQFF; DNA: TGTGCCAGCAGCTTGGGGGTCGTTCCATCCTACAATGAGCAGTTCTTC
J: TRBJ2-1; D: TRBD2; V: TRBV6-6; size: once; CDR3: CASSRGLAGELNEQFF; DNA: TGTGCCAGCAGCCGAGGACTAGCGGGAGAACTCAATGAGCAGTTCTTC
J: TRBJ2-1; D: NA; V: TRBV10-3; size: NA; CDR3: CAISETSRHEQFF; DNA: TGTGCCATCAGTGAAACCTCGCGCCATGAGCAGTTCTTC
J: TRBJ2-7; D: NA; V: TRBV29-1; size: NA; CDR3: CSVVVEIKGWQYF; DNA: TGCAGCGTTGTGGTAGAGATCAAGGGTTGGCAGTACTTC
J: TRBJ2-2; D: NA; V: TRBV27; size: NA; CDR3: CASSSLQGLSGELFF; DNA: TGTGCCAGCAGTTCCTTACAGGGTTTGTCCGGGGAGCTGTTTTTT
J: TRBJ2-7; D: NA; V: TRBV7-9; size: NA; CDR3: CASSSRGPSSYEQYF; DNA: TGTGCCAGCAGCTCCAGGGGCCCAAGCTCCTACGAGCAGTACTTC
J: TRBJ2-1; D: TRBD1; V: TRBV5-1; size: NA; CDR3: CASSLRAGGSYNEQFF; DNA: TGCGCCAGCAGCTTGAGGGCAGGGGGCAGCTACAATGAGCAGTTCTTC
J: TRBJ2-2; D: TRBD2; V: TRBV28; size: NA; CDR3: CASSPGTSLFEELFF; DNA: TGTGCCAGCAGTCCCGGGACTAGCTTGTTCGAGGAGCTGTTTTTT
J: TRBJ2-3; D: NA; V: TRBV7-9; size: NA; CDR3: CASSLGTAKTDTQYF; DNA: TGTGCCAGCAGCTTAGGGACAGCTAAGACAGATACGCAGTATTTT
J: TRBJ1-5; D: NA; V: TRBV23-1; size: NA; CDR3: CASSSDGNSNQPQHF; DNA: TGCGCCAGCAGTAGCGACGGAAATAGCAATCAGCCCCAGCATTTT
J: TRBJ2-1; D: TRBD1; V: TRBV5-4; size: NA; CDR3: CASSLGPQGAFVWNEQFF; DNA: TGTGCCAGCAGCCTAGGTCCCCAGGGGGCGTTTGTGTGGAATGAGCAGTTCTTC
J: TRBJ2-7; D: NA; V: TRBV2; size: NA; CDR3: CASSEAGGGVYEQYF; DNA: TGTGCCAGCAGTGAAGCCGGAGGGGGAGTCTACGAGCAGTACTTC
J: TRBJ2-3; D: NA; V: TRBV7-6; size: NA; CDR3: CASSIRVGSDTQYF; DNA: TGTGCCAGCAGCATCCGAGTAGGGTCAGATACGCAGTATTTT
J: TRBJ2-3; D: NA; V: TRBV7-8; size: NA; CDR3: CASSASSTDTQYF; DNA: TGTGCCAGCAGCGCATCTAGCACAGATACGCAGTATTTT
J: TRBJ1-2; D: TRBD1; V: TRBV6-5; size: NA; CDR3: CASSYRDRARNYGYTF; DNA: TGTGCCAGCAGTTACAGGGACAGGGCGAGAAACTATGGCTACACCTTC
J: TRBJ2-2; D: TRBD2; V: TRBV7-8; size: NA; CDR3: CASSLDVTSGRTENTGELFF; DNA: TGTGCCAGCAGCTTAGATGTGACTAGCGGGAGGACGGAGAACACCGGGGAGCTGTTTTTT
J: TRBJ2-1; D: NA; V: TRBV29-1; size: NA; CDR3: CSVLGQSSYNEQFF; DNA: TGCAGCGTCCTCGGACAGAGCTCCTACAATGAGCAGTTCTTC
J: TRBJ2-5; D: TRBD2; V: TRBV7-9; size: NA; CDR3: CASSHLLAGVGETQYF; DNA: TGTGCCAGCAGCCACCTCCTAGCGGGAGTAGGGGAGACCCAGTACTTC